This TCR beta chain was sequenced during a study of blood T cell repertoires in COVID-19. Overall study: The analysed material was cDNA or gDNA that came from T cells, B-cell-depleted T cells, or PBMCs.

As concerns this clone: This sample also contains other DNA sequences that code for the same CDR3.

The repertoire was sequenced with immunoSEQ multiplex PCR; TCRdb's copy has only in-frame clones and lacks some. The sample has 410,000 or so clones; about 91% are singletons. CDR3 length: 15 amino acids. CDR1 SGHRS and CDR2 YFSETQ come from the germline V gene. Unmatched junction bases numbered 1, after V lost 0 bases and J lost 3 bases. This sequence joins TRBV5-1 and TRBJ2-2; 8 bases align to TRBD2. The sample taken for sequencing was peripheral blood. The sequence came from a woman aged 40-49 years with COVID-19, enrolled during active disease. The CDR3: CASSLAGGDTGELFF. The CDR3 nucleotides are TGCGCCAGCAGCTTGGCCGGGGGGGACACCGGGGAGCTGTTTTTT.